This T cell receptor (beta chain) was sequenced during a study of blood T cell repertoires in COVID-19. Turning to the study itself: Samples representing acute and convalescent COVID-19 were sourced from the United States, Italy and Spain. T cells, B-cell-depleted T cells, or PBMCs provided the cDNA or gDNA that served as material.

Original handling: Amplification from reference gene primers served as the basis for estimated nucleated cell counts. Clones were read by immunoSEQ multiplex PCR, and TCRdb kept only the in-frame ones, dropping some. V, J and clone size derive from that table, while D and trimming were established from the DNA sequence. The sample has around 60,000 clones, less than 75% seen once. Source material: peripheral blood. The TCR sequence derives from a woman aged 45-65 years with active or convalescent COVID-19.

The CDR3 sequence: CAWSRDRDSGNTIYF. In nucleotides, the CDR3 is TGTGCCTGGAGTAGAGACAGGGATTCAGGAAACACCATATATTTT. V is TRBV30 and J is TRBJ1-3; TRBD1 matches at 7 bases. CDR1 GTSNPN and CDR2 SVGIG come from the germline V gene (reference sequence). The CDR3 covers 15 residues. Trimming removed 2 bases from V and 4 bases from J; junction bases left unmatched: 8.